Here is one TCR beta chain with its context. In the original workflow: Reference gene primer amplification gave estimated nucleated cell counts. This table comes from immunoSEQ multiplex PCR, and its TCRdb copy is limited to in-frame clones, with some not included. V, J and clone size were drawn from that table, and D and trimming were deduced from the DNA. Here the sample spans 350,000 or so clones, about nine tenths being singletons. The germline gives CDR1 SGHRS, CDR2 YFSETQ. The CDR3 spans 14 residues. V lost 3 bases, J lost 6 bases, and 4 bases stayed unmatched. Followed longitudinally, the Seattle patients had been enrolled during active infection. The data were obtained in a study of blood T cell repertoires in COVID-19. About the research overall: Spain, Italy and the United States supplied samples that represented acute and convalescent COVID-19. T cells, B-cell-depleted T cells, or PBMCs supplied cDNA or gDNA.

Material for sequencing was peripheral blood. The chain joins TRBV5-1 to TRBJ1-4; 8 bases are shared with TRBD1. This TCR derives from a woman in her sixties or seventies with COVID-19, enrolled during active disease. CDR3 region: CASSSTGVDEKLFF. CDR3 coding DNA: TGCGCCAGCAGCTCGACAGGGGTTGATGAAAAACTGTTTTTT.